Listed here are 32 T cell receptor beta chains from one sample, sequenced in a study of spatial heterogeneity in lung cancer. TCRdb recomputed calls from the 5' RACE reads with MiXCR, one row per CDR3 protein. The table has over 10,000 distinct CDR3 sequences, approximately 3.5% seen once. Stated time point: sample taken at primary tumor resection. The sequenced sample was PBMCs, obtained at surgery. The receptors come from a male donor with early-stage non-small cell lung cancer.

This clonotype was recorded at least ten times. J is TRBJ1-1 and V is TRBV5-5; 8 bases line up with TRBD1. Germline values: CDR1 SGHKS, CDR2 YYEKEE (reference sequence). Trimming took 4 bases from V and 4 from J; bases not matched to a gene: 6. The CDR3 is made up of 14 amino acids. CDR3 amino acids: CASSADRGGTEAFF. The DNA of the CDR3 is TGTGCCAGCAGCGCAGACAGGGGTGGCACTGAAGCTTTCTTT.

Many counts were recorded for this clonotype. The chain joins TRBV20-1 to TRBJ2-7; D uncertain. The CDR3 covers 13 residues. Trimming removed 3 bases from V and 2 bases from J, with 11 bases in between. Germline V gene data show CDR1 as DFQATT and CDR2 as SNEGSKA (reference sequence). CDR3 in DNA: TGCAGTGCTAGCGGGCGCCTAGCCTACGAGCAGTACTTC. The encoded protein is CSASGRLAYEQYF.

Many counts were recorded for this clonotype. This chain connects TRBV9 to TRBJ2-3; D is unclear. The germline V and J ends were trimmed by 2 bases and 6 bases, with 13 bases remaining between them. The CDR3 runs 14 residues. Germline CDR1 and CDR2: SGDLS and YYNGEE. CDR3 DNA: TGTGCCAGCAGCGTTCTAGGTCAGGCGGATACGCAGTATTTT. Translated: CASSVLGQADTQYF.

In its sample, this clonotype was seen many times. The chain links TRBV12-3 or TRBV12-4 to TRBJ2-5; possibly TRBD1 for D (5 bases). V dropped 6 bases and J dropped 4 bases, with 15 bases sitting between them. This CDR3 comprises 14 residues. The CDR3: CASRPQGGAETQYF. CDR3 DNA: TGTGCCAGCAGACCCCAGGGTGGAGCAGAGACCCAGTACTTC.

This clonotype was seen many times. The chain combines TRBV19 with TRBJ1-5; weak D call: TRBD1 (5 bases). CDR1 is LNHDA, CDR2 SQIVND, per germline (reference sequence). V was pared by 7 bases and J by 4 bases, with 17 bases between. This CDR3 spans 15 amino acids. The CDR3 loop is CASTPGRVSNQPQHF. The CDR3 DNA is TGTGCCAGTACCCCGGGCAGGGTTTCAAATCAGCCCCAGCATTTT.

This clonotype has ten or more counts. This rearrangement joins TRBV28 to TRBJ2-7; 7 bases match TRBD2. The junction had 8 bases not matched to a gene; V was cut back by 7 bases and J by 5 bases. Germline CDR1 reads MDHEN; CDR2 reads SYDVKM. There are 13 residues in the CDR3. CDR3 DNA: TGTGCCAGCACCCTGGGAGGGTTGGACGAGCAGTACTTC. This gives the protein CASTLGGLDEQYF.

This clonotype occurred many times. The chain combines TRBV15 with TRBJ2-5; TRBD2 might be the D (5 bases). The germline CDR1 and CDR2 sequences are LNHNV and YYDKDF (reference sequence). This CDR3 contains 13 residues. V dropped 3 bases and J dropped 5 bases, with 10 bases sitting between them. The CDR3 reads CATSRDSSETQYF. The CDR3 DNA reads as TGTGCCACCAGCAGGGACTCCTCGGAGACCCAGTACTTC.

This clonotype was seen repeatedly, ten times or more. The chain carries TRBV12-3 or TRBV12-4 and TRBJ2-7, with 9 positions matching TRBD1. J lost 5 bases, V lost 5 bases, and 4 bases had no gene match. The CDR3 length is 13 residues. As DNA, the CDR3 is TGTGCCAGCAGTATGGACAGGGGCAACGAGCAGTACTTC. It yields the protein CASSMDRGNEQYF.

The sample holds a few counts of this clonotype. This CDR3 is CASRGTSGGNEQFF. CDR3 DNA: TGTGCCAGCAGGGGGACTAGCGGAGGGAATGAGCAGTTCTTC. The chain links TRBV2 to TRBJ2-1; 11 nucleotides match TRBD2. This CDR3 region has 14 residues. With V trimmed by 6 bases and J by 7 bases, 5 bases remained unmatched. CDR1 and CDR2 (germline): SNHLY, FYNNEI.

This clonotype was counted at least ten times. V and J are TRBV12-3 or TRBV12-4 and TRBJ2-3; D is ambiguous. The CDR3 is 11 amino acids. Deletions cut 6 bases from V and 5 bases from J, with 6 bases between. This chain's CDR3 is CASSPKDTQYF. The CDR3 DNA sequence: TGTGCCAGCAGCCCAAAAGATACGCAGTATTTT.

This clonotype was found many times. The V call is TRBV7-9, the J call TRBJ1-1, with a tentative D call TRBD1 (6 bases). There are 13 residues in the CDR3. Trimming shortened V by 4 bases and J by 4 bases, and 10 bases separated the two germline ends. Germline lookup yields CDR1 SEHNR and CDR2 FQNEAQ (reference sequence). The CDR3 spells CASSWGGGTEAFF. The CDR3 DNA sequence: TGTGCCAGCAGCTGGGGGGGCGGCACTGAAGCTTTCTTT.

This clonotype was detected ten times or more. The chain recombines TRBV5-4 with TRBJ2-4; TRBD1 matches at 8 bases. Germline CDR1 and CDR2: SGHNT and YYREEE (reference sequence). V trimming: 4 bases; J trimming: 0 bases; junction bases outside the gene matches: 3. There are 15 residues in the CDR3. CDR3 nucleotide sequence: TGTGCCAGCAGCGACAGGGGATTAGCCAAAAACATTCAGTACTTC. Its protein product is CASSDRGLAKNIQYF.

This clonotype has more than one count but fewer than ten. A much larger clone is a single base away; this may be a read error. The CDR3 DNA reads TGTGCCAGCGGCTTGCTGGACGGGTACCAAGAGACCCAGTACTTC. Amino acids: CASGLLDGYQETQYF. The rearrangement uses TRBV7-8 and TRBJ2-5; no clear D. This CDR3 region has 15 residues. Germline CDR1 SGHVS, CDR2 FQNEAQ.

This clonotype was seen ten or more times. This chain connects TRBV28 to TRBJ1-5; possibly TRBD1 for D (6 bases). CDR1 MDHEN and CDR2 SYDVKM come from the germline V gene. The length of the CDR3 is 12 residues. The V end was cut by 9 bases, the J end by 1 base, with 7 bases between. The CDR3 DNA reads TGTGCCAGTCAGGGGAGCAATCAGCCCCAGCATTTT. Translation gives CASQGSNQPQHF. Full variable domain (outside the CDR3, taken from reference TRBV28 and TRBJ1-5): DVKVTQSSRYLVKRTGEKVFLECVQDMDHENMFWYRQDPGLGLRLIYFSYDVKMKEKGDIPEGYSVSREKKERFSLILESASTNQTSMYLCASQGSNQPQHFGDGTRLSIL.

This clonotype was seen at least ten times. The rearrangement joins TRBV12-3 or TRBV12-4 to TRBJ2-1, with unresolved D. CDR3 size: 16 residues. V lost 3 bases, J lost 0 bases, and 12 bases lay in between. CDR3 in DNA: TGTGCCAGCAGTTTGGGGTGGGTCCCCTCCTACAATGAGCAGTTCTTC. Translating gives CASSLGWVPSYNEQFF.

The sample holds many counts of this clonotype. The chain links TRBV3-1 to TRBJ2-7; perhaps TRBD1 as D (5 bases). This CDR3 comprises 12 residues. Between the trimmed V and J ends, which lost 2 bases and 6 bases, there was a span of 8 bases. Germline assignment: CDR1 LGHDT and CDR2 YNNKEL (reference sequence). CDR3 region: CASSQQGGEQYF. The CDR3 bases are TGTGCCAGCAGCCAACAGGGCGGCGAGCAGTACTTC.

This clonotype was seen repeatedly, ten times or more. The V call is TRBV6-6, the J call TRBJ1-1; no reliable D call. Trimming removed 7 bases from V and 1 base from J, with 16 bases in between. Germline V gives CDR1 MNHNY, CDR2 SVGAGI (reference sequence). This CDR3 is built from 15 residues. CDR3 sequence (DNA): TGTGCCAGCATGATCGTTTGGAGCCGGAACACTGAAGCTTTCTTT. This sequence encodes CASMIVWSRNTEAFF.

This clonotype has at least ten counts. This chain uses TRBV29-1 with TRBJ2-7; 9 bases fit TRBD1. After removal of 4 bases from V and 5 bases from J, the junction contained 6 bases not matched to a gene. The length of the CDR3 is 13 residues. Germline CDR1 SQVTM, CDR2 ANQGSEA. For the CDR3, the DNA is TGCAGCGTTGTGGGGACAGGGTCCAACGAGCAGTACTTC. It specifies CSVVGTGSNEQYF.

In its sample, this clonotype was seen many times. The chain carries TRBV11-2 and TRBJ2-3; D is possibly TRBD1 (6 bases). Per the germline V gene, CDR1 is SGHAT and CDR2 is FQNNGV. This CDR3 has 13 amino acids. V was trimmed by 5 bases and J by 2 bases, leaving 8 bases between them. The CDR3 protein is CASSRDNTDTQYF. CDR3 nucleotides: TGTGCCAGCAGCCGGGACAACACAGATACGCAGTATTTT. Full variable domain (missing parts from reference TRBV11-2 and TRBJ2-3): EAGVAQSPRYKIIEKRQSVAFWCNPISGHATLYWYQQILGQGPKLLIQFQNNGVVDDSQLPKDRFSAERLKGVDSTLKIQPAKLEDSAVYLCASSRDNTDTQYFGPGTRLTVL.

This clonotype turned up a few times. The CDR3 DNA reads TGTGCCGCCGGACGACAAGAGACCCAGTACTTC. Translated: CAAGRQETQYF. The chain is built from TRBV10-3 and TRBJ2-5; D unclear. The CDR3 is made up of 11 amino acids. The V and J ends lost 11 bases and 2 bases respectively, with 9 bases between them. Germline V gives CDR1 ENHRY, CDR2 SYGVKD.

In its sample, this clonotype is medium-sized (0.01 to 0.1%). V usage is TRBV29-1 and J usage is TRBJ1-2; D unclear. The germline V and J ends were trimmed by 3 bases and 6 bases, with 5 bases remaining between them. Germline V gives CDR1 SQVTM, CDR2 ANQGSEA. This CDR3 contains 10 residues. The CDR3 sequence: CSVDQNGYTF. The CDR3, as DNA: TGCAGCGTTGACCAGAATGGCTACACCTTC. Drawing the rest from reference TRBV29-1 and TRBJ1-2, the complete variable domain is SAVISQKPSRDICQRGTSLTIQCQVDSQVTMMFWYRQQPGQSLTLIATANQGSEATYESGFVIDKFPISRPNLTFSTLTVSNMSPEDSSIYLCSVDQNGYTFGSGTRLTVV.

This clonotype was observed many times. This chain joins TRBV5-1 and TRBJ2-1, with 7 bases lining up with TRBD2. Per the germline V gene, CDR1 is SGHRS and CDR2 is YFSETQ. V dropped 3 bases and J dropped 7; count of bases not matched to a gene: 7. The CDR3 is 14 residues long. The CDR3 loop reads CASSSMTSLNEQFF. In DNA form, the CDR3 reads TGCGCCAGCAGCTCGATGACTAGCCTGAATGAGCAGTTCTTC. The complete variable domain, with remaining parts taken from reference TRBV5-1 and TRBJ2-1, reads KAGVTQTPRYLIKTRGQQVTLSCSPISGHRSVSWYQQTPGQGLQFLFEYFSETQRNKGNFPGRFSGRQFSNSRSEMNVSTLELGDSALYLCASSSMTSLNEQFFGPGTRLTVL.

This clonotype was seen ten or more times. The V call is TRBV7-2, the J call TRBJ1-5; TRBD1 is a possible D gene (5 bases). Per the germline V gene, CDR1 is SGHTA and CDR2 is FQGNSA. The germline V and J ends were trimmed by 1 base and 7 bases, with 8 bases remaining between them. This CDR3 is built from 13 residues. The CDR3 loop is CASSLVRDQPQHF. The CDR3, as DNA: TGTGCCAGCAGCTTAGTTCGGGACCAGCCCCAGCATTTT. The complete variable domain, with remaining parts taken from reference TRBV7-2 and TRBJ1-5, reads GAGVSQSPSNKVTEKGKDVELRCDPISGHTALYWYRQSLGQGLEFLIYFQGNSAPDKSGLPSDRFSAERTGGSVSTLTIQRTQQEDSAVYLCASSLVRDQPQHFGDGTRLSIL.

In this sample, this clonotype turned up many times. The V and J genes are TRBV20-1 and TRBJ2-3, with unresolved D. V was clipped by 4 bases and J by 0 bases, with 11 bases between them. The germline CDR1 and CDR2 sequences are DFQATT and SNEGSKA (reference sequence). CDR3 length: 14 residues. This chain's CDR3 is CSAKVGSSTDTQYF. The CDR3 DNA reads TGCAGTGCTAAGGTGGGATCTAGCACAGATACGCAGTATTTT.

This clonotype was counted many times. V usage is TRBV28 and J usage is TRBJ1-2, with D possibly matching TRBD1 (5 bases). CDR1 and CDR2 (germline): MDHEN, SYDVKM. Trimming pared 4 bases from V and 2 bases from J, leaving 8 bases between. CDR3 length: 13 amino acids. The CDR3 DNA reads as TGTGCCAGCAGTTCTCAGGGAAACTATGGCTACACCTTC. As protein: CASSSQGNYGYTF.

In the case of this clonotype: This could be a read error, since a much larger clone is one nucleotide away. The CDR3, as DNA: TGTGCCAGCAGCTCAGACAGGGGGCGATGCGAGCAGTACTTC. It is translated as CASSSDRGRCEQYF. V gene TRBV7-2 combines with J gene TRBJ2-7; 10 bases align to TRBD1. This CDR3 has 14 amino acids. Germline lookup yields CDR1 SGHTA and CDR2 FQGNSA. J lost 6 bases, V lost 4 bases, and 6 bases had no gene match.

This clonotype was detected ten times or more. The chain uses TRBV7-9 and TRBJ2-7; no reliable D call. V lost 7 bases and J 6 bases, leaving 13 bases between the germline ends. The V gene's germline CDR1 is SEHNR and CDR2 FQNEAQ (reference sequence). The CDR3 runs to 12 residues. The CDR3 bases are TGTGCCAGCACCTCCCCCCGGGTCGAGCAGTACTTC. Its protein is CASTSPRVEQYF.

This clonotype was counted ten times or more. The chain is built from TRBV5-1 and TRBJ2-7, with TRBD1 matching 9 bases. There are 15 residues in the CDR3. J gave up 3 bases and V 4 bases, and 8 bases lay outside the gene matches. CDR1 and CDR2 (germline): SGHRS, YFSETQ. CDR3 nucleotide sequence: TGCGCCAGCAGCCCCGGGACAGGGATTCGCTACGAGCAGTACTTC. This translates into CASSPGTGIRYEQYF.

This clonotype was found many times. The V and J genes are TRBV19 and TRBJ2-2; tentative D call: TRBD2 (7 bases). Germline V CDR1 and CDR2: LNHDA, SQIVND (reference sequence). The CDR3 sequence is 12 residues long. V lost 10 bases and J 9 bases, leaving 15 bases between the germline ends. Written as DNA, the CDR3 is TGTGCCACCCTCGGGGGGCGGAGGGAGCTGTTTTTT. It is translated as CATLGGRRELFF.

This clonotype came up many times. The J gene is TRBJ1-2, the V gene TRBV28; D not certain. Germline assignment: CDR1 MDHEN and CDR2 SYDVKM. V gave up 5 bases and J gave up 4 bases, with 8 bases separating them. The CDR3 runs 12 residues. The CDR3 nucleotides are TGTGCCAGCAGTGACATAGCCTATGGCTACACCTTC. Amino acid sequence: CASSDIAYGYTF.

This chain uses TRBV28 with TRBJ1-1, with no clear D. Germline V gene data show CDR1 as MDHEN and CDR2 as SYDVKM. V lost 2 bases to trimming and J lost 4 bases, with 8 bases between them. CDR3 length equals 13 residues. The CDR3 loop is CASSLVGVTEAFF. CDR3 in DNA: TGTGCCAGCAGTTTAGTGGGAGTCACTGAAGCTTTCTTT.

The V gene is TRBV24-1, the J gene TRBJ2-3, with a weak D call TRBD2 (5 bases). Germline V CDR1 and CDR2: KGHDR, SFDVKD. CDR3 length: 16 amino acids. Trimming stripped 3 bases from V and 1 base from J, with 13 bases between. This CDR3 reads CATSDPDGGGTDTQYF. CDR3 DNA sequence: TGTGCCACCAGTGATCCCGACGGAGGCGGCACAGATACGCAGTATTTT.